The source of this T cell receptor beta chain is a study of shared clonotypes between healthy human individuals. The assay ran at deep level. Here immunoSEQ multiplex PCR was the method, and the copy in TCRdb shows in-frame clones only, minus some. Of some 2.1 million clones detected, over 85% appear once; the ten largest clones hold roughly 0.13%. This CDR3 has 14 residues. Germline V gene sequence: CDR1 SGHVS, CDR2 FQNEAQ. V was pared by 3 bases and J by 6 bases, with 15 bases between. The genes are TRBV7-8 and TRBJ2-7, with a weak D call TRBD2 (6 bases). Sequences were obtained from naive CD4+ T cells sorted from blood. Subset given: CD45RA+ positively selected. This clonotype was sampled from a man between 18 and 29 years old in good health. This CDR3 reads CASSFGRENGEQYF. The DNA of the CDR3 is TGTGCCAGCAGCTTTGGACGGGAGAACGGCGAGCAGTACTTC.